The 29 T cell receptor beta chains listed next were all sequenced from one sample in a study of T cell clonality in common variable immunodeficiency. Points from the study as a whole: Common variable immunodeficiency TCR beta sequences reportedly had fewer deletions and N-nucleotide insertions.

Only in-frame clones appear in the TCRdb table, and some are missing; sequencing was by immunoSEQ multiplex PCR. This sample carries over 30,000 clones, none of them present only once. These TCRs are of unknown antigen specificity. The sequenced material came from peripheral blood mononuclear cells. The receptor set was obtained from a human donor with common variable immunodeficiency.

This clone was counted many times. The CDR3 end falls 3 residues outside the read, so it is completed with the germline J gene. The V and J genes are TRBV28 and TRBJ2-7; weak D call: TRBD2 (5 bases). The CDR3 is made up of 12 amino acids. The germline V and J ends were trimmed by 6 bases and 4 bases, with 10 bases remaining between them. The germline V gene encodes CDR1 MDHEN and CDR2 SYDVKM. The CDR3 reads CASSTTRYEQYF. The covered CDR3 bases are TGTGCCAGCAGCACTACTAGGTACGAG.

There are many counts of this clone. CDR3 DNA, as far as it was read: TGTGCCAGCAGCCCGCCGACAGGGAATAGGGAGACC. It yields the protein CASSPPTGNRET. The entire CDR3 protein reads CASSPPTGNRETQYF. The chain recombines TRBV7-7 with TRBJ2-5; 7 bases agree with TRBD1. Sequencing ends 3 residues short of the CDR3 end; the germline J gene provides the rest. The CDR3 totals 15 residues. Losses at the gene ends were 5 bases for V and 5 bases for J; bases not matched to a gene: 11. Germline assignment: CDR1 SSHAT and CDR2 FNYEAQ (reference sequence).

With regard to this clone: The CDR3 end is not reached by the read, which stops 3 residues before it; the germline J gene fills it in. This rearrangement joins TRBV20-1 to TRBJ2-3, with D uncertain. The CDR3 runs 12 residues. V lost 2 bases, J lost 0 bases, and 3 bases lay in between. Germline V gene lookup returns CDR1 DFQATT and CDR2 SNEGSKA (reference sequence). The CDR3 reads CSARLSTDTQYF. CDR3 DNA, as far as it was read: TGCAGTGCTAGACTGAGCACAGATACG.

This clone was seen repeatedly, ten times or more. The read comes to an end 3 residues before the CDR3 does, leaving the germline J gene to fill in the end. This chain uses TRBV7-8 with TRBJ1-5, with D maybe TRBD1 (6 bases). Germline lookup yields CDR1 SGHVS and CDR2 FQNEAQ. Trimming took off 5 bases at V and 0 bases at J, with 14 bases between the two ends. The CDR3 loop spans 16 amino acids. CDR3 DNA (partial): TGTGCCAGCAGCCCGGACAGTGTATATAGCAATCAGCCC. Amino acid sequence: CASSPDSVYSNQP. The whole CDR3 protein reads CASSPDSVYSNQPQHF.

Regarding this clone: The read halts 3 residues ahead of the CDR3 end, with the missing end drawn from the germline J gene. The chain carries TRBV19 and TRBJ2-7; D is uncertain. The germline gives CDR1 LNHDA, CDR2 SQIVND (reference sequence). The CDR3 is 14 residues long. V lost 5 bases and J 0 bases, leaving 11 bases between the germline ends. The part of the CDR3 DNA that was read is TGTGCCAGTAGTCCGCAACATTACTCCTACGAG. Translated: CASSPQHYSYE. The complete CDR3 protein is CASSPQHYSYEQYF.

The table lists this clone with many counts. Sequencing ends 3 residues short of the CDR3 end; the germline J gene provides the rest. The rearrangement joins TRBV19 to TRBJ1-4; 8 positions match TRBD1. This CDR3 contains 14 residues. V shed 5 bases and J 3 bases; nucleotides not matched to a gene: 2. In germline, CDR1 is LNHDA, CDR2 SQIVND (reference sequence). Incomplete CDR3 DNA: TGTGCCAGTAGTGCACAGGGGGCTAATGAAAAA. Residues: CASSAQGANEK. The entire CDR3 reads CASSAQGANEKLFF.

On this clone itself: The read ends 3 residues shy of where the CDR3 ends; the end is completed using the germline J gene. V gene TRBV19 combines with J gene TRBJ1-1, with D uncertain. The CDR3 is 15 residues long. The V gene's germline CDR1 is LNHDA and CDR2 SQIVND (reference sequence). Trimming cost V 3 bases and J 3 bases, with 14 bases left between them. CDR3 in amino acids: CASSILLRRDTEAFF. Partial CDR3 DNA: TGTGCCAGTAGTATCCTTCTTCGGAGGGACACTGAA.

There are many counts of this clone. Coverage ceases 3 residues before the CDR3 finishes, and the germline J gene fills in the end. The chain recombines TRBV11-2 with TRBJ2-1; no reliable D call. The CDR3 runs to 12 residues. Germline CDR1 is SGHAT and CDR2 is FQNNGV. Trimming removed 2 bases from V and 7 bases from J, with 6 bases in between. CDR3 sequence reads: CASSLIGNEQFF. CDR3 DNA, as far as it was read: TGTGCCAGCAGCTTAATCGGGAATGAG.

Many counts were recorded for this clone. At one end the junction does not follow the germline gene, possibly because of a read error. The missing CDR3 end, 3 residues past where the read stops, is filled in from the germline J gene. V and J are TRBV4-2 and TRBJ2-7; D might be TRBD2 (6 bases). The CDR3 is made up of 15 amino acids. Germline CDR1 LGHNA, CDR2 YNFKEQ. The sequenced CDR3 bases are TGCGCCAGCAGCCCGGGGCCTACCGGGGGAGACGAG. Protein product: CASSPGPTGGDE. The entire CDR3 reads CASSPGPTGGDEQYF.

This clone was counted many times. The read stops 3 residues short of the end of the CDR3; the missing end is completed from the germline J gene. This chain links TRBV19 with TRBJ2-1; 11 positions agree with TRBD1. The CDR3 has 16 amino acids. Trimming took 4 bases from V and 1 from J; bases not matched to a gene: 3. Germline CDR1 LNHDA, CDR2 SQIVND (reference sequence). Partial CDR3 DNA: TGTGCCAGTAGTACGGGACAGGGGGGTTCCTACAATGAG. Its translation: CASSTGQGGSYNE. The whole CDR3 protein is CASSTGQGGSYNEQFF.

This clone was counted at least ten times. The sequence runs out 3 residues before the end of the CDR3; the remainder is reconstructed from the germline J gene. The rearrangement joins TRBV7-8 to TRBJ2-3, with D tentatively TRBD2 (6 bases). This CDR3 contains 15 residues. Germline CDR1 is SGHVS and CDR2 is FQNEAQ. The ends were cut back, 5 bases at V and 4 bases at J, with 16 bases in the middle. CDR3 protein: CASSPPAWRADTQYF. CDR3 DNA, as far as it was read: TGTGCCAGCAGCCCCCCCGCCTGGAGGGCAGATACG.

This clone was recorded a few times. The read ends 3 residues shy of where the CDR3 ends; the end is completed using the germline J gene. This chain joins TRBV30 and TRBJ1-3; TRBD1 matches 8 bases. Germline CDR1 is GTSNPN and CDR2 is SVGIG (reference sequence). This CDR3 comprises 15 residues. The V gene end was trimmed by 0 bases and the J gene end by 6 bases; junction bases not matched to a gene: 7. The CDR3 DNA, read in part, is TGTGCCTGGAGTGTCAGGGGGCTCGTCGAAAACACC. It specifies CAWSVRGLVENT. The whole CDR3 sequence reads CAWSVRGLVENTIYF.

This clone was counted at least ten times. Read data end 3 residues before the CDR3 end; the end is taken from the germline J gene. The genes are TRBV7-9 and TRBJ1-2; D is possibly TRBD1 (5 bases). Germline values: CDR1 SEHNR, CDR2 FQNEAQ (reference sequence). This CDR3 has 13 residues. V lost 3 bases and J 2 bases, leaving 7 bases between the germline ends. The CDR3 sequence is CASSLKGNYGYTF. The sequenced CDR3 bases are TGTGCCAGCAGCTTGAAGGGGAACTATGGC.

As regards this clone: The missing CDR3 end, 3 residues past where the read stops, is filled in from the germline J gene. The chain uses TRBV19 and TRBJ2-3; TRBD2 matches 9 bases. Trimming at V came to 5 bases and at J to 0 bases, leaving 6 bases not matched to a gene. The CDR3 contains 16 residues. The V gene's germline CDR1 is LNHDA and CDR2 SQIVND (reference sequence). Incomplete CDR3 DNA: TGTGCCAGTAGTTTTAGACTAGCGGCCAGCACAGATACG. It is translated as CASSFRLAASTDT. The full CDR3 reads CASSFRLAASTDTQYF.

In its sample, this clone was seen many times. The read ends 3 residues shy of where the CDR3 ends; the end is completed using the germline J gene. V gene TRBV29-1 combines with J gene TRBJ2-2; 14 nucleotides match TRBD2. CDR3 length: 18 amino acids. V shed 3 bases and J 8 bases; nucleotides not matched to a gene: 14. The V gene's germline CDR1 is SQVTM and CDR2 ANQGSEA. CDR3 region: CSVEVGLAGGLLVGELFF. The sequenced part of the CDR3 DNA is TGCAGCGTTGAGGTTGGACTAGCGGGAGGCCTCTTAGTTGGGGAG.

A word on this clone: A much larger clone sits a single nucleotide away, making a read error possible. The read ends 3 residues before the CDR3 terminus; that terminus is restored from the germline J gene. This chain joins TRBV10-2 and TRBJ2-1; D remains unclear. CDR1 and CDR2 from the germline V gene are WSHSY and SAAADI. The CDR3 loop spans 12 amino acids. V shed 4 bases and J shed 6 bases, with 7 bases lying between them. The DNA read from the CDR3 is TGCGCCAGCAGTGCCGGCGGCAATGAG. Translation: CASSAGGNE. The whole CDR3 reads CASSAGGNEQFF.

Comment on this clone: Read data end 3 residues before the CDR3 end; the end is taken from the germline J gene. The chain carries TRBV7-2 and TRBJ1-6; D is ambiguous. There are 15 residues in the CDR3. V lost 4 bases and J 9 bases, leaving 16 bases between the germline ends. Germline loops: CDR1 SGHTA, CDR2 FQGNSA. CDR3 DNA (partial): TGTGCCAGCAGCTCTACACAAGAACGCGGTTCACCC. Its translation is CASSSTQERGSP. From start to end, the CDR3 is CASSSTQERGSPLHF.

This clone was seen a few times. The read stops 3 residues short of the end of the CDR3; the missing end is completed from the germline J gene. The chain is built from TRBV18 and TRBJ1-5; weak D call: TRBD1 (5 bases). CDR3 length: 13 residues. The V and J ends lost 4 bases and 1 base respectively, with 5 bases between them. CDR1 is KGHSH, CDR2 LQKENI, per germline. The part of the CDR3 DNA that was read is TGTGCCAGCTCACAGGGGAGCAATCAGCCC. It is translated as CASSQGSNQP. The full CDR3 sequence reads CASSQGSNQPQHF.

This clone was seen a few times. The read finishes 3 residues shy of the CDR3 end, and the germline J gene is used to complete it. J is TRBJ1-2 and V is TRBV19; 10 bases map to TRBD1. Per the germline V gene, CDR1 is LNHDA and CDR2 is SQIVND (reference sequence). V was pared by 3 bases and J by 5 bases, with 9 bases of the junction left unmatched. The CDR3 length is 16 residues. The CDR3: CASSIPGQGKEYGYTF. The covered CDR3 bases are TGTGCCAGTAGTATCCCGGGACAGGGGAAGGAGTATGGC.

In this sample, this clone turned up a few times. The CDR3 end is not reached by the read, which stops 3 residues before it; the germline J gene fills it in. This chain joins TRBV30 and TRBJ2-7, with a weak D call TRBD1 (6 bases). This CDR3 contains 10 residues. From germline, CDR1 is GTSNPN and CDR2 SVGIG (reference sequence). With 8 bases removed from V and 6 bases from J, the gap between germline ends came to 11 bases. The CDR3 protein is CAGRGPEQYF. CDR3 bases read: TGTGCCGGCAGGGGTCCCGAG. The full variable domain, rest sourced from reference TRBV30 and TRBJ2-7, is SQTIHQWPATLVQPVGSPLSLECTVEGTSNPNLYWYRQAAGRGLQLLFYSVGIGQISSEVPQNLSASRPQDRQFILSSKKLLLSDSGFYLCAGRGPEQYFGPGTRLTVT.

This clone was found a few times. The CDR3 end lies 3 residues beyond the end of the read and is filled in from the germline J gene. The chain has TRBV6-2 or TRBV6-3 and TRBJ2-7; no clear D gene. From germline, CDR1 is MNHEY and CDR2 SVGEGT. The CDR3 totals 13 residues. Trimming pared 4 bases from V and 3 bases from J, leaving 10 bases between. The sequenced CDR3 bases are TGTGCCAGCAGTTCCGTAGCTTTCTACGAG. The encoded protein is CASSSVAFYE. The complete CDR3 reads CASSSVAFYEQYF.

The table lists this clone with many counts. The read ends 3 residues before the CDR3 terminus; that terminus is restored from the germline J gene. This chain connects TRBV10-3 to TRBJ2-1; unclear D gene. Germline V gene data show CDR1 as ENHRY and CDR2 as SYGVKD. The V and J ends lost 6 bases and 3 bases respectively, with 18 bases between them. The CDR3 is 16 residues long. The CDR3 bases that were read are TGTGCCATCAGCCTCTCTTTAGCATCTGACTACAATGAG. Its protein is CAISLSLASDYNE. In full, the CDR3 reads CAISLSLASDYNEQFF.

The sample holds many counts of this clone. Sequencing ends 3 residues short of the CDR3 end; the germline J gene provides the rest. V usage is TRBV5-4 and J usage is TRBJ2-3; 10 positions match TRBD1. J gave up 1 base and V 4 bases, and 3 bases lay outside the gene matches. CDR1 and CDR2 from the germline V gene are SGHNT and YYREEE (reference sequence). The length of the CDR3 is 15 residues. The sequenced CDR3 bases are TGTGCCAGCAGCGGGACAGGGGATGGCACAGATACG. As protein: CASSGTGDGTDT. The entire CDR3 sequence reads CASSGTGDGTDTQYF.

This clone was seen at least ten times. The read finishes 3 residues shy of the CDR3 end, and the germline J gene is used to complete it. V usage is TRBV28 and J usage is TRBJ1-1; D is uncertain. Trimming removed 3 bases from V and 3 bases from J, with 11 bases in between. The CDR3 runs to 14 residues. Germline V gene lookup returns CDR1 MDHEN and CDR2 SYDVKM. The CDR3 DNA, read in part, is TGTGCCAGCAGTTTTCGGGGTATGGACACTGAA. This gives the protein CASSFRGMDTE. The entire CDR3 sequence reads CASSFRGMDTEAFF.

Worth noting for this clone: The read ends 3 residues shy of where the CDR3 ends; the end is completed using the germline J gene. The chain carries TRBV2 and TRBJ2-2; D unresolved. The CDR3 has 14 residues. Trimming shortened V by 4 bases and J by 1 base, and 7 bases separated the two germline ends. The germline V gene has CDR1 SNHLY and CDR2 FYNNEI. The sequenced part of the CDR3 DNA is TGTGCCAGCAGTGTTTCCGGGAACACCGGGGAG. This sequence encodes CASSVSGNTGE. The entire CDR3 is CASSVSGNTGELFF.

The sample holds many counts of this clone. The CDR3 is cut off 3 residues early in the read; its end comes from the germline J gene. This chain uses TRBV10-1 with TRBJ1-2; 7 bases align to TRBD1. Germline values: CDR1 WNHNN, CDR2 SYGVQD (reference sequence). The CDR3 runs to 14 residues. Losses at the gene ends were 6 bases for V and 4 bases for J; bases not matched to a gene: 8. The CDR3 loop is CASRLTGFGYGYTF. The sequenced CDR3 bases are TGCGCCAGCAGACTGACAGGGTTCGGCTATGGC.

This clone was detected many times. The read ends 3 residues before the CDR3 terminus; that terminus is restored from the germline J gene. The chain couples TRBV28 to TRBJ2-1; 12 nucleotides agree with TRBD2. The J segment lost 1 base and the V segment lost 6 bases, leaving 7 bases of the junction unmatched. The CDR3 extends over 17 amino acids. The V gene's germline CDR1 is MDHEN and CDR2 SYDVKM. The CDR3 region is CASRRGLAGSSYNEQFF. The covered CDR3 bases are TGTGCCAGCAGACGGGGACTAGCGGGTTCGTCCTACAATGAG.

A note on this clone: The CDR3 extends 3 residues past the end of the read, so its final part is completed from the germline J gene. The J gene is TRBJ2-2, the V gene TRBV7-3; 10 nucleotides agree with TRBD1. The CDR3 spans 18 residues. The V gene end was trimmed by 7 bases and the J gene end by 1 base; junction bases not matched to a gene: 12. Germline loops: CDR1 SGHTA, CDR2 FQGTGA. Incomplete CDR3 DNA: TGTGCCAGCACCCTTCACGACCGGGACAGGGGGAACACCGGGGAG. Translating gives CASTLHDRDRGNTGE. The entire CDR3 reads CASTLHDRDRGNTGELFF.

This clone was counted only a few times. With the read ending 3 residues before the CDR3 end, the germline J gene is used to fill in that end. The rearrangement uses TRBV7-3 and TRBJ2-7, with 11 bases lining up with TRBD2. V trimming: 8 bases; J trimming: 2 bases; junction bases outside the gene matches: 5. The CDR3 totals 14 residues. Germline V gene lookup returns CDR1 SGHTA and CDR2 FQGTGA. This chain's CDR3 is CASGLAGGPYEQYF. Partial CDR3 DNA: TGTGCCAGCGGGCTAGCGGGAGGACCCTACGAG.